The 8 T cell receptor beta chains listed next were all sequenced from one sample in a study of T cells in Graves' hyperthyroidism and ophthalmopathy. RNA transcripts were the template for amplifying TCR beta CDR3 regions. The HTBI primer set served for first-round RT-PCR of the TCR CDR3. MiXCR, applied by TCRdb to the multiplex PCR reads, yields one record per CDR3 protein. The profile shows 650,000 to 750,000 distinct CDR3 sequences, 12% to 15% of them singletons. The sample consisted of blood. The receptors originated from a woman aged 18-29 years with Graves' hyperthyroidism.

The chain links TRBV13 to TRBJ2-3; 7 nucleotides match TRBD2. Germline CDR1 PRHDT, CDR2 FYEKMQ (reference sequence). This CDR3 has 15 amino acids. Trimming removed 3 bases from V and 4 bases from J; junction bases left unmatched: 7. The CDR3: CASSFRGSHADTQYF. CDR3 DNA: TGTGCCAGCAGCTTTCGCGGGAGTCATGCAGATACGCAGTATTTT.

This clonotype showed up many times. This chain joins TRBV11-2 and TRBJ2-7; D is uncertain. There are 15 residues in the CDR3. Trimming took off 0 bases at V and 3 bases at J, with 12 bases between the two ends. Germline V lookup: CDR1 SGHAT, CDR2 FQNNGV. CDR3 protein: CASSLERHGIYEQYF. The CDR3 DNA is TGTGCCAGCAGCTTAGAGCGGCACGGCATCTACGAGCAGTACTTC.

This clonotype was picked up many times. The chain combines TRBV20-1 with TRBJ1-5; possibly TRBD1 for D (5 bases). The V and J ends lost 8 bases and 4 bases respectively, with 15 bases between them. The CDR3 consists of 13 residues. Germline values: CDR1 DFQATT, CDR2 SNEGSKA (reference sequence). This chain's CDR3 is CSFYGGVNQPQHF. CDR3 nucleotide sequence: TGCAGTTTTTACGGGGGGGTAAATCAGCCCCAGCATTTT.

This clonotype came up many times. The chain is built from TRBV11-2 and TRBJ2-1; the D is unclear. The CDR3 runs to 14 residues. Germline CDR1 reads SGHAT; CDR2 reads FQNNGV. Trimming removed 5 bases from V and 9 bases from J, with 17 bases in between. This CDR3 is CASSIASVITEQFF. As DNA, the CDR3 is TGTGCCAGCAGCATCGCTAGTGTAATCACTGAGCAGTTCTTC.

This clonotype was observed a handful of times. The chain combines TRBV27 with TRBJ1-1; 8 bases line up with TRBD1. CDR3 length equals 16 residues. Germline V gene sequence: CDR1 MNHEY, CDR2 SMNVEV (reference sequence). The junction had 8 bases not matched to a gene; V was cut back by 0 bases and J by 5 bases. CDR3 sequence (DNA): TGTGCCAGCAGTTTATCGTGGGGGGACAGGTCTACTGAAGCTTTCTTT. Protein: CASSLSWGDRSTEAFF.

As for this clonotype: A much larger clone sits a single nucleotide away, making a read error possible. The chain links TRBV7-9 to TRBJ2-7; D might be TRBD1 (5 bases). The V gene's germline CDR1 is SEHNR and CDR2 FQNEAQ (reference sequence). The CDR3 runs to 16 residues. The ends were cut back, 6 bases at V and 6 bases at J, with 24 bases in the middle. The DNA for the CDR3 is TGTGCCAGCAGTAAACACCAGGGAATGGCCGACTGCGAGCAGTACTTC. Its protein product is CASSKHQGMADCEQYF.

J is TRBJ2-7 and V is TRBV11-2, with TRBD1 identical over 9 bases. The CDR3 totals 18 residues. Germline CDR1 SGHAT, CDR2 FQNNGV. V shed 0 bases and J 2 bases; nucleotides not matched to a gene: 11. This CDR3 is CASSLENRGTGRPYEQYF. CDR3 sequence (DNA): TGTGCCAGCAGCTTAGAGAATCGGGGGACAGGGAGACCCTACGAGCAGTACTTC.

There are many counts of this clonotype. V usage is TRBV6-1 and J usage is TRBJ1-4, with D perhaps matching TRBD1 (6 bases). There are 16 residues in the CDR3. Trimming removed 6 bases from V and 8 bases from J, with 22 bases in between. Germline CDR1 and CDR2: MNHNS and SASEGT. In DNA, the CDR3 is TGTGCCAGCAGCCGGGGAACAGGGCCTCGGGCCGAAAAACTGTTTTTT. This encodes CASSRGTGPRAEKLFF.